The present T cell receptor (beta chain) was sequenced within a study of a mutant IDH1 vaccine in newly diagnosed glioma. Background on the study: Patients under treatment included approximately 60% males and around 38% females and had a mean age of about 37 years. Antecedent treatment encompassed radiotherapy, temozolomide, or their combination; the majority received both. Study results and caveats: The study observed vaccine-induced immune responses in more than 80% of patients. Pseudoprogression apparently tracked independently of changes in top peripheral T cell clonotypes.

Using immunoSEQ multiplex PCR, the repertoire was profiled, and TCRdb retains in-frame clones only, with some absent. This table holds about 31,000 clones, approximately 77% found once. The time point denotes: week 35, safety follow-up. The investigators gave 300 ug of mutant IDH1 20-mer peptide in each vaccine dose, together with topical imiquimod. With regard to this clone: Antigen: not known.

The CDR3 runs to 13 residues. Trimming left V 3 bases short and J 4 bases short, with 10 bases between. Looked up from germline, CDR1 is PRHDT and CDR2 is FYEKMQ (reference sequence). This receptor was taken from a man younger than 40 with glioma. The specimen was PBMCs, collected from a glioma patient whose treatment included an IDH1 peptide vaccine. The chain joins TRBV13 to TRBJ2-7; the D is unclear. CDR3 amino acids: CASSFRRVYEQYF. The CDR3 bases are TGTGCCAGCAGCTTCCGAAGGGTTTACGAGCAGTACTTC.